This entry concerns a single T cell receptor beta chain. These data originate in a study of T cells after yellow fever vaccination. TCRdb reprocessed the 5' RACE reads with MiXCR, giving one entry per CDR3 protein. The table lists some 500,000 distinct CDR3 sequences, about 14% of them singletons, with about 14% in the top ten. Germline V gene lookup returns CDR1 SGHTA and CDR2 FQGNSA. CDR3 length: 15 amino acids. Deletions cut 4 bases from V and 5 bases from J, with 16 bases between. The chain has TRBV7-2 and TRBJ2-3, with D perhaps matching TRBD1 or TRBD2 (5 bases each). The specimen comprised PBMCs, sampled on the day of the yellow fever booster vaccination. The sequence was collected from a man aged 25-45 years who received the YFV17D yellow fever vaccine. CDR3 DNA: TGTGCCAGCAGCTGGAGAGTAGAGGGGAAAGATACGCAGTATTTT. It is translated as CASSWRVEGKDTQYF.